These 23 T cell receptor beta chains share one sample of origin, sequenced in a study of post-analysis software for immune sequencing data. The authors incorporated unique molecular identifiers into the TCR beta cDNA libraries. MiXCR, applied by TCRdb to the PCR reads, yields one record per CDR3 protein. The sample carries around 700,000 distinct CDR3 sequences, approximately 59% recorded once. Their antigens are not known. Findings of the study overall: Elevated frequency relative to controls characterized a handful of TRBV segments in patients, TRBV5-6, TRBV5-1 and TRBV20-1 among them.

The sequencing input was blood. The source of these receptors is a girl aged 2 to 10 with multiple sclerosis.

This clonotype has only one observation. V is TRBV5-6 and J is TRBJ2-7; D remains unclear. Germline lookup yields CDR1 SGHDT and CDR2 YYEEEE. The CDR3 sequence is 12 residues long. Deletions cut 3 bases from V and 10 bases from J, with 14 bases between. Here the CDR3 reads CASSSSRSTQYF. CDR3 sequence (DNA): TGTGCCAGCAGCTCCTCGAGGTCCACCCAGTACTTC.

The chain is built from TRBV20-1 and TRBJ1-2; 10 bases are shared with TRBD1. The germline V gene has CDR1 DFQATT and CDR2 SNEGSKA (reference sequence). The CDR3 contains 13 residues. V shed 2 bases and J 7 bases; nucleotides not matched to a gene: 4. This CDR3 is CSARSGQGCGYTF. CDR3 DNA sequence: TGCAGTGCTAGATCGGGACAGGGGTGTGGCTACACCTTC.

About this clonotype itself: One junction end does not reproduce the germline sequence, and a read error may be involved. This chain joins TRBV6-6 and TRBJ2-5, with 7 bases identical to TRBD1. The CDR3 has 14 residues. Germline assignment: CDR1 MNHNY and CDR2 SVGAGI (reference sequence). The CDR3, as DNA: TGTGCCAGCAGTCACACAGGGGCAAGAGAGACCCGGTACTTC. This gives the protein CASSHTGARETRYF.

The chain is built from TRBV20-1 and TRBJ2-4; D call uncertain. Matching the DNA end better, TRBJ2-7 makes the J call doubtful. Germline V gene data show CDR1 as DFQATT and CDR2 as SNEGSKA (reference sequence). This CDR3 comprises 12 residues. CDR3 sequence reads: CSARNLDYEQYF. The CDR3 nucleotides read TGCAGTGCTAGAAACCTAGACTACGAGCAGTACTTC.

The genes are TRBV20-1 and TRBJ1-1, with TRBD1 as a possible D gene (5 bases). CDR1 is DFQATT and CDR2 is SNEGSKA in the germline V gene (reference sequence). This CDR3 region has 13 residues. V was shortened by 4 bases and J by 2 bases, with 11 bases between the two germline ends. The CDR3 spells CSATGTENTEAFF. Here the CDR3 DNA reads TGCAGTGCTACCGGGACCGAAAACACTGAAGCTTTCTTT.

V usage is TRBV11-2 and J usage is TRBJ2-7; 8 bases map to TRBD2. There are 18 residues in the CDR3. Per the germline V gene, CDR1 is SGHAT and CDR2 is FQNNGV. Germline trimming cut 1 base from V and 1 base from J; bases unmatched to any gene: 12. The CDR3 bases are TGTGCCAGCAGCTTAGGGGGAGGAACGGGAGGGCTGTCCTACGAGCAGTACTTC. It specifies CASSLGGGTGGLSYEQYF.

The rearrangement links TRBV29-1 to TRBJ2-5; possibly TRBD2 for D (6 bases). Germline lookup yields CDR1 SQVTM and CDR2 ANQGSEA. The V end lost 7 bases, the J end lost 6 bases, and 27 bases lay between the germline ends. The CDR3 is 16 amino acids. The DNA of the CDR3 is TGCAGCGCATGCCCCGAAGGACAATCAGGAGGGAAGACCCAGTACTTC. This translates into CSACPEGQSGGKTQYF.

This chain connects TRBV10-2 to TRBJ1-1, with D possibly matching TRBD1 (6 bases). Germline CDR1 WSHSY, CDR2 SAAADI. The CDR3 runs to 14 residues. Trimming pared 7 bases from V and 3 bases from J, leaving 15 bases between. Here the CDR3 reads CASIQGGGDTEAFF. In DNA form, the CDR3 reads TGCGCCAGCATACAGGGCGGGGGGGACACTGAAGCTTTCTTT.

The CDR3 DNA follows: TGTGCCATCAGTGGAGTCGTTGGGACAGAGGACTCCTACAATGAGCAGTTCTTC. Translating it yields CAISGVVGTEDSYNEQFF. The chain has TRBV10-3 and TRBJ2-1, with 7 bases matching TRBD1. The CDR3 loop spans 18 amino acids. The V segment lost 4 bases and the J segment 0 bases; nucleotides outside the gene matches: 12. The germline V gene encodes CDR1 ENHRY and CDR2 SYGVKD.

Written as DNA, the CDR3 is TGTGCCAGCAGGCAACGGACAGGTTATCAGCCCCAGCATTTT. It translates to CASRQRTGYQPQHF. V gene TRBV6-5 combines with J gene TRBJ1-5; TRBD1 agrees at 7 bases. Looked up from germline, CDR1 is MNHEY and CDR2 is SVGAGI. This CDR3 spans 14 amino acids. V shed 6 bases, J shed 5 bases, and the junction held 7 bases outside the gene matches.

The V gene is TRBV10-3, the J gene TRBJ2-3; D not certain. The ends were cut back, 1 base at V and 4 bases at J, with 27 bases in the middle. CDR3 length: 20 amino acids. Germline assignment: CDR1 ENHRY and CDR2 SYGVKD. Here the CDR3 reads CAISEFPGDISSLSADTQYF. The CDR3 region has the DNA TGTGCCATCAGTGAGTTCCCAGGCGACATATCTTCCCTTTCGGCAGATACGCAGTATTTT.

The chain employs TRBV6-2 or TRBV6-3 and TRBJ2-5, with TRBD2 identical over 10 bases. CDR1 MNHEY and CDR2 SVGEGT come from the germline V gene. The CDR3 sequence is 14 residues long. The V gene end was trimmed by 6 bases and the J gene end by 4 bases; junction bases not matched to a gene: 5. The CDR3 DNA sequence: TGTGCCAGCAGGTTAGCGGGAGGCGGAGAGACCCAGTACTTC. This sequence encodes CASRLAGGGETQYF.

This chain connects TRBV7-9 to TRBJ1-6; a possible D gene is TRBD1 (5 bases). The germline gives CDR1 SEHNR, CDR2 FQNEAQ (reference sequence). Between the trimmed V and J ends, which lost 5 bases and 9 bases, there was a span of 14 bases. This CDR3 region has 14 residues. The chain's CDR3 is CASSLGQGRSPLHF. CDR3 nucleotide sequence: TGTGCCAGCAGCCTCGGCCAGGGCCGTTCACCCCTCCACTTT.

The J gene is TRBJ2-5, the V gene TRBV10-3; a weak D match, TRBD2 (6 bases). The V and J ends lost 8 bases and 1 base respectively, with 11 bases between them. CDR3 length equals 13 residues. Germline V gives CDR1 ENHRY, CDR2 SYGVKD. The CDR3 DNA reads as TGTGCCATCGGTCTAGCGTCCCAAGAGACCCAGTACTTC. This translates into CAIGLASQETQYF.

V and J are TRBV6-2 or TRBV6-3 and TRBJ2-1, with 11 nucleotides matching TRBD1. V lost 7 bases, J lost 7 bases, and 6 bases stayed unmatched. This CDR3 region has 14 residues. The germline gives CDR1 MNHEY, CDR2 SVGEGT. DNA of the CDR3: TGTGCCAGCATATTTGGACAGGGGGCGAATGAGCAGTTCTTC. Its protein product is CASIFGQGANEQFF.

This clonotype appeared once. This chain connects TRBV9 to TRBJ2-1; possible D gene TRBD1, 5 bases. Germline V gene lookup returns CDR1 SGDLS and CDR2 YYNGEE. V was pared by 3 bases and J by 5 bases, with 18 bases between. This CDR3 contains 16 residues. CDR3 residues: CASSGTVGLLNNEQFF. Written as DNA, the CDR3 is TGTGCCAGCAGCGGGACGGTGGGGCTACTTAACAATGAGCAGTTCTTC.

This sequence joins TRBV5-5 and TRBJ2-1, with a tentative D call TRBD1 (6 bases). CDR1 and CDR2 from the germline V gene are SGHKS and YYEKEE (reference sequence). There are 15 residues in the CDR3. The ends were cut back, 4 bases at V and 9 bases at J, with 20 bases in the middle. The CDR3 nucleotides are TGTGCCAGCAGCCACCTACAGGGACACGGGGCTGAGCAGTTCTTC. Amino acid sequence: CASSHLQGHGAEQFF.

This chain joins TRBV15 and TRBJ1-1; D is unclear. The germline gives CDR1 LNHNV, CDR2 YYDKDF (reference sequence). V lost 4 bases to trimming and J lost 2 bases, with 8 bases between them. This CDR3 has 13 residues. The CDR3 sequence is CATSKGINTEAFF. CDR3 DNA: TGTGCCACCAGCAAGGGCATAAACACTGAAGCTTTCTTT.

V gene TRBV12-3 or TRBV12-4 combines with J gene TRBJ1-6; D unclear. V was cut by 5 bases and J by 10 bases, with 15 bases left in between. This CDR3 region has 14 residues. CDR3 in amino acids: CASSASPRGSPLHF. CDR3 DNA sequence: TGTGCCAGCAGTGCTAGTCCCCGAGGATCACCCCTCCACTTT.

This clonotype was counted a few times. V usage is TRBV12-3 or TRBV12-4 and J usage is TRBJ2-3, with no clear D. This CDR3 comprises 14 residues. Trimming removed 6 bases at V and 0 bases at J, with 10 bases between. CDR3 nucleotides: TGTGCCAGCAGCCCCCGGCGTAGCACAGATACGCAGTATTTT. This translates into CASSPRRSTDTQYF.

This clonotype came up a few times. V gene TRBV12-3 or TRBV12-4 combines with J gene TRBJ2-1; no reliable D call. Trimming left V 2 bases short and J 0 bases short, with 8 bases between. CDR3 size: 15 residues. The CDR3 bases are TGTGCCAGCAGTTTAACTGCGGACTCCTACAATGAGCAGTTCTTC. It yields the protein CASSLTADSYNEQFF.

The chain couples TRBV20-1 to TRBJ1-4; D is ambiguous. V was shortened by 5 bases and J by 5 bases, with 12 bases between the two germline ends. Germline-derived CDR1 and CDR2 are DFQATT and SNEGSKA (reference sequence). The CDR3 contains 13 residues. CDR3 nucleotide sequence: TGCAGTGCTCCCACCCAGGCCAATGAAAAACTGTTTTTT. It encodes CSAPTQANEKLFF.

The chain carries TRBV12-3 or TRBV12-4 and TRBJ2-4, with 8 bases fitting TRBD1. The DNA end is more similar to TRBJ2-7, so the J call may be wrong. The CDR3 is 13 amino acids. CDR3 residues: CASSPAGQAEQYF. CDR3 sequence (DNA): TGTGCCAGCAGCCCGGCGGGACAGGCCGAGCAGTACTTC.